This T cell receptor beta chain was sequenced in a study of response to subunit inactivated influenza vaccine. This CDR3 has 15 amino acids. V shed 7 bases and J 6 bases; nucleotides not matched to a gene: 13. Notes on the study in general: After each seasonal influenza vaccination, few new T cells are recruited, the authors suggested.

This clonotype was counted a few times. Antigen specificity is unknown. TCRdb redid the calling of the RT-PCR reads with MiXCR, one entry per CDR3 protein. The sample lists fewer than 650,000 distinct CDR3 sequences; under 15% were seen once. The sequencing here drew on PBMCs from blood, taken roughly 46 days after vaccination. The TCR originated in a man aged 45-60 years who received an inactivated influenza vaccine. The V and J genes are TRBV12-3 or TRBV12-4 and TRBJ1-2; 8 bases align to TRBD1. The CDR3: CASTRRGPVNNGYTF. The CDR3 DNA reads TGTGCCAGCACGCGCAGGGGGCCCGTTAATAATGGCTACACCTTC.